This T cell receptor (beta chain) was captured by sequencing in a study of early T cells in non-severe SARS-CoV-2 infection. Overall study: Unpaired chains resulted from sequencing bulk RNA of unsorted whole blood.

Concerning this clonotype: Its target is unknown.

V gave up 5 bases and J gave up 6 bases, with 17 bases separating them. The CDR3 totals 14 residues. In germline, CDR1 is MNHEY, CDR2 SMNVEV (reference sequence). Study outcomes and limitations: Anti-spike CD8 responses were favored in VDJdb matching, and private and CD4 specificities were missed.

A single record per CDR3 protein comes from TCRdb applying MiXCR to the 5' RACE reads. The data contain some 77,000 distinct CDR3 sequences, over 8.5% of them singletons. The chain combines TRBV27 with TRBJ2-7; D possibly corresponds to TRBD2 (6 bases). This receptor was obtained from an adult who was a healthcare worker with PCR-confirmed SARS-CoV-2 infection or an uninfected control (not recorded which). The sample was whole blood. The CDR3 protein is CASSPRRRASEQYF. In DNA form, the CDR3 reads TGTGCCAGCAGTCCCCGTCGGAGGGCGAGCGAGCAGTACTTC.